One and the same sample provided the 2 T cell receptor beta chains below, sequenced in a study of OX40 agonist ivuxolimab in advanced cancers. The protocol used for the library was the immunoSEQ multiplex PCR assay. Entries here come from immuneACCESS through TCRdb and include only in-frame sequences with V and J called. Some clones fail to appear in such tables; in the studies checked, an unresolved V gene covers under half of the shortfall, and the cause of the remainder is unknown. For this sample there are some 100,000 clones; approximately 80% appear just once. Roughly 1.1% of the sample lies in the top ten. The sequences come from CD4+ or CD8+ T cells sorted from blood, collected in a trial of the OX40 agonist ivuxolimab. The receptors derive from an adult with an advanced solid tumor such as melanoma, head and neck, liver or kidney cancer.

This clone has only one observation. V is TRBV10-3 and J is TRBJ2-4; D might be TRBD1 or TRBD2, each matching 6 bases. This CDR3 is 15 amino acids long. Per the germline V gene, CDR1 is ENHRY and CDR2 is SYGVKD. Trimming pared 4 bases from V and 5 bases from J, leaving 15 bases between. The CDR3 loop is CAISVEGGGQNIQYF. DNA for the CDR3: TGTGCCATCAGTGTGGAAGGGGGAGGTCAAAACATTCAGTACTTC.

V usage is TRBV29-1 and J usage is TRBJ2-2; D unclear. Trimming removed 4 bases from V and 6 bases from J, with 9 bases in between. Looked up from germline, CDR1 is SQVTM and CDR2 is ANQGSEA. This CDR3 spans 12 amino acids. CDR3 protein: CSVARPSGELFF. The CDR3, as DNA: TGCAGCGTTGCAAGGCCCTCCGGGGAGCTGTTTTTT.